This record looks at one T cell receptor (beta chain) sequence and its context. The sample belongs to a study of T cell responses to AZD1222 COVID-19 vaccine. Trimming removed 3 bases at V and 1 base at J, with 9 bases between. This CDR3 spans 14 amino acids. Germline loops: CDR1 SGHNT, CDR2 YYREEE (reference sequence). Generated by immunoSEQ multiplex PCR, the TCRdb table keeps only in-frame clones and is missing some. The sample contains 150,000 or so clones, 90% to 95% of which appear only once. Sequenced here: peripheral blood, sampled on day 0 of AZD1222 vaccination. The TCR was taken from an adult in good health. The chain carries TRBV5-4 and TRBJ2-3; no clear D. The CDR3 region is CASSWWSGTDTQYF. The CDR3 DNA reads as TGTGCCAGCAGCTGGTGGAGTGGCACAGATACGCAGTATTTT.